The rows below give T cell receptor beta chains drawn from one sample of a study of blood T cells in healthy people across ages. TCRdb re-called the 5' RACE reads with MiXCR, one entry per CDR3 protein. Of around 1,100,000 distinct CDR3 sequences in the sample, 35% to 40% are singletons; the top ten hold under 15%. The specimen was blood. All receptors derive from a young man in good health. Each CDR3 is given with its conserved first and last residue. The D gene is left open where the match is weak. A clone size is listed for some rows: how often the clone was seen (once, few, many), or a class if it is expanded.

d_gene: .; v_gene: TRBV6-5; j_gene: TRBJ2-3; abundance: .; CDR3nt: TGTGCCAGCAGTTACTCCTACCACCGACGTTACACAGATACGCAGTATTTT; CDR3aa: CASSYSYHRRYTDTQYF
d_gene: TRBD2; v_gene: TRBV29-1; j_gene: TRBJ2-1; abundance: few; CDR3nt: TGCAGCGTTGATTTTCGGCTAGCGGACAATGAGCAGTTCTTC; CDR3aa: CSVDFRLADNEQFF
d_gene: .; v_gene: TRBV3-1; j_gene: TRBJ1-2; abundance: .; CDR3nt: TGTGCCAGCAGCCAAGACCCGACGGGGGGGGGCTACACCTTC; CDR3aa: CASSQDPTGGGYTF
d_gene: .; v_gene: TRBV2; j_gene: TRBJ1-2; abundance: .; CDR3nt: TGTGCCAGCATGTCCCCGGGATCTAACTATGGCTACACCTTC; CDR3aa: CASMSPGSNYGYTF
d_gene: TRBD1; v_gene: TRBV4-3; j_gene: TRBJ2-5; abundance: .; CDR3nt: TGCGCCAGCAGCCAAGATTTAGATTCGACAGGGGGCGTCGATGAGCAGTACTTC; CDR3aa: CASSQDLDSTGGVDEQYF
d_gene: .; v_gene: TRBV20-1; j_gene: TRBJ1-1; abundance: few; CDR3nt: TGCAGTGCTAGAGATACGTCTGCTGAAGCTTTCTTT; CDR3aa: CSARDTSAEAFF
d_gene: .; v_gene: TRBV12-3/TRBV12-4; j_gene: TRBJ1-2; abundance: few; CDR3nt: TGTGCCAGCAGTTTACGGGGGAGGGGTAATCATGGCTACACCTTC; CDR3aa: CASSLRGRGNHGYTF
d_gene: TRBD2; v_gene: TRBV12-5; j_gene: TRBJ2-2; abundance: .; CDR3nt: TGTGCTAGTGGTCCTAGCGGGATCGGGGAGCTGTTTTTT; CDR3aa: CASGPSGIGELFF
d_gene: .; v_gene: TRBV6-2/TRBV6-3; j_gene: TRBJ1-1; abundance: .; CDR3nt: TGTGCCAGCAGTCCTTCGCGGGGGTATACTGAAGCTTTCTTT; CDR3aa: CASSPSRGYTEAFF
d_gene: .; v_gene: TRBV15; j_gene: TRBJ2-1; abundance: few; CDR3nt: TGTGCCACCGAGGGGGGCGGTTACAGTTCCTACAATGAGCAGTTCTTC; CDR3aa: CATEGGGYSSYNEQFF
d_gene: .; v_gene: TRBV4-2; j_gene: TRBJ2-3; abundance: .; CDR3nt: TGTGCCAGCAGCCAAGGACTAGGGCCAGATACGCAGTATTTT; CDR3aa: CASSQGLGPDTQYF
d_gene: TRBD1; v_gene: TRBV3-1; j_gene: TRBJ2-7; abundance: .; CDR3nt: TGTGCCAGCAGCCGGGAGGACAGGGGATACAATGAGCAGTACTTC; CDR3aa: CASSREDRGYNEQYF
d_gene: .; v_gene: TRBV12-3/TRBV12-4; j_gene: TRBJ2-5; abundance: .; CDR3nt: TGTGCCAGTAGGACGAGAGAGACCCAGTACTTC; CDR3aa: CASRTRETQYF
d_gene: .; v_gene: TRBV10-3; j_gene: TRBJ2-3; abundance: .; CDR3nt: TGTGCCATCAGTGAGGGGAGCAGCCTCACAGATACGCAGTATTTT; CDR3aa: CAISEGSSLTDTQYF
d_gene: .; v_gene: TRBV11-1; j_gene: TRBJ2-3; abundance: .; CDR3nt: TGTGCCAGCAGCTTTCTTCAGGGTCGCACAGATACGCAGTATTTT; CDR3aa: CASSFLQGRTDTQYF
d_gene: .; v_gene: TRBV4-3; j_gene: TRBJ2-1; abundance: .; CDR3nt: TGCGCCAGCTCCCAGGTCATGGGGGGCTCCTACGATGAGCAGTTCTTC; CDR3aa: CASSQVMGGSYDEQFF
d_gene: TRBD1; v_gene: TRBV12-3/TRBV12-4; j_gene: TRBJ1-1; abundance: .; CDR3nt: TGTGCCAGCAGCCGGGGGGACAGGGGCCTGAACACTGAAGCTTTCTTT; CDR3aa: CASSRGDRGLNTEAFF
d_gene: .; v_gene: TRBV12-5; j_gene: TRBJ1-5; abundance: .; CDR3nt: TGTGCTAGTGGTTTCCCGGGGGAAGGGCCTCAGCCCCAGCATTTT; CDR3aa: CASGFPGEGPQPQHF
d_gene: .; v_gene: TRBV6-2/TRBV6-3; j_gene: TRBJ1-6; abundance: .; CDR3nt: TGTGCCAGCAGTTACGCTTCGGGGAGCTCCTATAATTCACCCCTCCACTTT; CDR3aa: CASSYASGSSYNSPLHF
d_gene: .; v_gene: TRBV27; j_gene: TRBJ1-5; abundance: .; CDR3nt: TGTGCCAGCAGTCCACAAGGCGATGATCAGAGCAATCAGCCCCAGCATTTT; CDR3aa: CASSPQGDDQSNQPQHF
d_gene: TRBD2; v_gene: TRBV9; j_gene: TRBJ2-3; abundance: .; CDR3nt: TGTGCCCGCAGCGTAGCATCTAGCGGGGTTGATACGCAGTATTTT; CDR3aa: CARSVASSGVDTQYF
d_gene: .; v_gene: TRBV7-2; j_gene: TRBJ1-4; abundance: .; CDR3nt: TGTGCCAGCAGCTCGGACAGCCCCGACGTGACTGAAAAACTGTTTTTT; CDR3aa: CASSSDSPDVTEKLFF
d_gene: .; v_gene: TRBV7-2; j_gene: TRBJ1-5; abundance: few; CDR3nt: TGTGCCAGCAGCTTAGCCGCCCCTAGCAATCAGCCCCAGCATTTT; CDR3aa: CASSLAAPSNQPQHF
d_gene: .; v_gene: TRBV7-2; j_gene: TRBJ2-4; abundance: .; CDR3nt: TGTGCCAGCAGCTTAGGGTTAGCAGGGGACATTCAGTACTTC; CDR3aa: CASSLGLAGDIQYF
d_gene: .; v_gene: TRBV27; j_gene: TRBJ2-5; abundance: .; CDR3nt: TGTGCCAGCAGTTTACTCGGGGAAGGCCACCAAGAGACCCAGTACTTC; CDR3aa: CASSLLGEGHQETQYF
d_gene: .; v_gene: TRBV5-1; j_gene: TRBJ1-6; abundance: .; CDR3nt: TGCGCCAGCAGCTTGGGCCCGACGGCCTATAATTCACCCCTCCACTTT; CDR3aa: CASSLGPTAYNSPLHF
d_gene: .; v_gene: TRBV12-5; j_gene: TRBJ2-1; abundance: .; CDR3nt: TGTGCTAGTGGCCCCCGGGACGTCTCCCACAATGAGCAGTTCTTC; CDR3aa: CASGPRDVSHNEQFF
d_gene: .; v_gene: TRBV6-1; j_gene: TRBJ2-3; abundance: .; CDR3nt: TGTGCCAGCAGTGAATCGGGAACAGATACGCAGTATTTT; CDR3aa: CASSESGTDTQYF
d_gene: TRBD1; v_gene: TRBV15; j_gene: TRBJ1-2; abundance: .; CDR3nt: TGTGCCACCAGCAGACCGGACAGGGATCCTGGCTACACCTTC; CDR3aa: CATSRPDRDPGYTF
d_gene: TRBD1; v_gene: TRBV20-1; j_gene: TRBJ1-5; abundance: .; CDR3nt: TGCAGTGCTAGACCAGACGGACAGGTGGGGAAACAGCCCCAGCATTTT; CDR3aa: CSARPDGQVGKQPQHF
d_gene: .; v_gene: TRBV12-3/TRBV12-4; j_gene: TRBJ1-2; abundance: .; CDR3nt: TGTGCCAGCAGATGGGGGACGCATGGCTACACCTTC; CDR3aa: CASRWGTHGYTF
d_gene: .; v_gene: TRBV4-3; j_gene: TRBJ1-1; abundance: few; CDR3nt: TGCGCCAGCAGCCAAGGAGGGGGGCAGGTTGACACTGAAGCTTTCTTT; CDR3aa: CASSQGGGQVDTEAFF
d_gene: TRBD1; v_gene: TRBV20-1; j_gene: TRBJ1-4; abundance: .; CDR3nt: TGCAGTGCCCGGGACAGGGGGTATGAAAAACTGTTTTTT; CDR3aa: CSARDRGYEKLFF
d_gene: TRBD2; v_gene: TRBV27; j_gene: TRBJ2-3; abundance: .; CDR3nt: TGTGCCAGCAGTCCTAGCGGGGGGTATGATACGCAGTATTTT; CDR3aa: CASSPSGGYDTQYF
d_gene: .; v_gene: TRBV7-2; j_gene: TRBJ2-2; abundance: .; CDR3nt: TGTGCCAGCAAACCCCAAGGCCCACCCGGGGAGCTGTTTTTT; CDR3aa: CASKPQGPPGELFF
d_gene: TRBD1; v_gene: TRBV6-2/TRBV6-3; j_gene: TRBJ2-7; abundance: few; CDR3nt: TGTGCCAGCAGTTACGTGGGGACAGGGAACGAGCAGTACTTC; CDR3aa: CASSYVGTGNEQYF
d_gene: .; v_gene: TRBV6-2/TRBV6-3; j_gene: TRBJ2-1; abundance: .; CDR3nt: TGTGCCAGCAGTTCCGGGGGTATATACAATGAGCAGTTCTTC; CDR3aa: CASSSGGIYNEQFF
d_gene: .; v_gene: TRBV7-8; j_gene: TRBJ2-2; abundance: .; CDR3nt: TGTGCCAGCAGCTCCTACTCCTATACCGGGGAGCTGTTTTTT; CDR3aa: CASSSYSYTGELFF
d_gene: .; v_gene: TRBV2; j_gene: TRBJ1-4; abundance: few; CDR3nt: TGTGCCAGCACGGAGACGTACGATGAAAAACTGTTTTTT; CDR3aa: CASTETYDEKLFF
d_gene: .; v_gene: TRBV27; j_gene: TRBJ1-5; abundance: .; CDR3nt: TGTGCCAGCAGTTTAATGGACGGATCGATGCAGCCCCAGCATTTT; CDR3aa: CASSLMDGSMQPQHF
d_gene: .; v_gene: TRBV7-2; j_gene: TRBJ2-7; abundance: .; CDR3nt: TGTGCCAGCAGCTTAAGGGACGGAGCCTACAATGAGCAGTACTTC; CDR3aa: CASSLRDGAYNEQYF
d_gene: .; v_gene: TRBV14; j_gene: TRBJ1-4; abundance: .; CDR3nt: TGTGCCAGCAGCGAGGACAGCTTAAATGAAAAACTGTTTTTT; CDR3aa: CASSEDSLNEKLFF
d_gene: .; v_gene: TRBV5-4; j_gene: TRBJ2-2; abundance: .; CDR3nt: TGTGCCAGCAGCTTCCAGGGGAGGGAGCTGTTTTTT; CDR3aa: CASSFQGRELFF
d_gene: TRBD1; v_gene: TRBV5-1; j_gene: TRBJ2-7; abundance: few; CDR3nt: TGCGCCAGCAGCTTGGCCGGAGGGACAGGGTACTCCTACGAGCAGTACTTC; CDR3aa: CASSLAGGTGYSYEQYF
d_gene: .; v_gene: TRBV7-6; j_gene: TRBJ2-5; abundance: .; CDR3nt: TGTGCCAGCAGCTTAGGCAGGGTGGAAGAGAATGAGCAGTACTTC; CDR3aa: CASSLGRVEENEQYF
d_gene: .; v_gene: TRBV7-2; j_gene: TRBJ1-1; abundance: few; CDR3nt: TGTGCCAGCAGCTTGTCCGGGACGGAGAACACTGAAGCTTTCTTT; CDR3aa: CASSLSGTENTEAFF
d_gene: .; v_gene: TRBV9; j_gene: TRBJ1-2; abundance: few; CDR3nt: TGTGCCAGCAGCTTATTACCATTCAGTAACTATGGCTACACCTTC; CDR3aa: CASSLLPFSNYGYTF
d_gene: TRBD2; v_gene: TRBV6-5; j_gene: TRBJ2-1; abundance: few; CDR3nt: TGTGCCAGCAGTTGGGGGGGAGTGAACTCCTACAATGAGCAGTTCTTC; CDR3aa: CASSWGGVNSYNEQFF
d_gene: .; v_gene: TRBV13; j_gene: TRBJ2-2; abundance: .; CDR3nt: TGTGCCAGCAGCTTACCGAACACCGGGGAGCTGTTTTTT; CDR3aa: CASSLPNTGELFF
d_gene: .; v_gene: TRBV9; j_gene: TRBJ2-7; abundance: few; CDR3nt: TGTGCCAGCAGCGGAAGTGTGGACTCCTACGAGCAGTACTTC; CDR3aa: CASSGSVDSYEQYF
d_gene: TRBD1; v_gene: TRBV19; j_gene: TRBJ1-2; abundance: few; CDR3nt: TGTGCCAGCAAGACAGGGCGTCACTATGGCTACACCTTC; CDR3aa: CASKTGRHYGYTF
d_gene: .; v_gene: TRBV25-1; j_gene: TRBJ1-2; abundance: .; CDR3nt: TGTGCCAGCAAGGAGGGGTATGGCTACACCTTC; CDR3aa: CASKEGYGYTF
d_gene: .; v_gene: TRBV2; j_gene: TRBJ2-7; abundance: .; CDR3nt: TGTGCCAGCAGTGAAAGTGGCAGGGCCTACGAGCAGTACTTC; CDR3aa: CASSESGRAYEQYF
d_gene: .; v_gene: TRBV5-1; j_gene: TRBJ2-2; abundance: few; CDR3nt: TGCGCCAGCAGCAACCCTACAGATAACACCGGGGAGCTGTTTTTT; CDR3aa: CASSNPTDNTGELFF
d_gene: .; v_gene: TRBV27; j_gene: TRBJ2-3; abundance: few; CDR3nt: TGTGCCAGCGGGACTCTCTCCGCAGGCGGCACAGATACGCAGTATTTT; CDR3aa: CASGTLSAGGTDTQYF
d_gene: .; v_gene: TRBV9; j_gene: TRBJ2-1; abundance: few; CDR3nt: TGTGCCAGCAGCGTAGGGCATGAGCAGTTCTTC; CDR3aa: CASSVGHEQFF
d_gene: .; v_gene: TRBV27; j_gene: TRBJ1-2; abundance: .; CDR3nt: TGTGCCAGCAGTTTAGCCCCTGGGGTGGGGATAGGCTACACCTTC; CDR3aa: CASSLAPGVGIGYTF